The 19 T cell receptor beta chains below come from one sample, sequenced in a study of Ad26.COV2.S vaccination and SARS-CoV-2 variants. Some clones are missing from TCRdb's copy, which holds only in-frame ones; the method was immunoSEQ multiplex PCR. The table shows hundreds of thousands of clones, with approximately 90% occurring only once. The treatment: 19 received Ad26.COV2.S at low or high dose, single or two shots; 5 received placebo; per-sample allocation not given. Vaccine and placebo recipients were sampled on day 63 after the first injection. The sequences come from peripheral blood, collected in a trial of Ad26.COV2.S vaccine versus placebo. All receptors come from a person between 18 and 65 years old who received the Ad26.COV2.S COVID-19 vaccine or a placebo.

This clone was found once. V usage is TRBV2 and J usage is TRBJ2-3; D may match TRBD1 or TRBD2 (5 bases each). The CDR3 runs 15 residues. Germline V CDR1 and CDR2: SNHLY, FYNNEI. The V gene lost 5 bases and the J gene lost 3 bases, with 15 bases spanning the gap. The CDR3 reads CASSRDRPGTDTQYF. Here the CDR3 DNA reads TGTGCCAGCAGTAGGGACCGACCTGGGACAGATACGCAGTATTTT. Based on the CDR3 plus reference TRBV2 and TRBJ2-3, the full variable domain is EPEVTQTPSHQVTQMGQEVILRCVPISNHLYFYWYRQILGQKVEFLVSFYNNEISEKSEIFDDQFSVERPDGSNFTLKIRSTKLEDSAMYFCASSRDRPGTDTQYFGPGTRLTVL.

The rearrangement joins TRBV5-1 to TRBJ1-1; 8 positions agree with TRBD1. The CDR3 is 14 amino acids. The V segment lost 3 bases and the J segment 6 bases; nucleotides outside the gene matches: 7. CDR1 and CDR2 (germline): SGHRS, YFSETQ. This CDR3 is CASSYTGGEAEAFF. In DNA, the CDR3 is TGCGCCAGCAGCTACACAGGGGGAGAAGCTGAAGCTTTCTTT.

J is TRBJ1-6 and V is TRBV6-4; D is ambiguous. V was cut by 4 bases and J by 1 base, with 11 bases left in between. This CDR3 has 16 amino acids. Germline assignment: CDR1 MRHNA and CDR2 SNTAGT. CDR3 loop: CASSVFPASYNSPLHF. In DNA, the CDR3 is TGTGCCAGCAGTGTTTTCCCGGCTTCCTATAATTCACCCCTCCACTTT.

This clone was seen just once. J is TRBJ2-1 and V is TRBV2; D may be TRBD1 (5 bases). Trimming left V 6 bases short and J 2 bases short, with 14 bases between. Germline V gene data show CDR1 as SNHLY and CDR2 as FYNNEI. The CDR3 extends over 15 amino acids. CDR3 nucleotide sequence: TGTGCCAGCAGAAAGACAGTTCCGCCCTACAATGAGCAGTTCTTC. Its translation: CASRKTVPPYNEQFF.

On this clone: Other DNA sequences from this sample encode an identical CDR3 as well. The J gene is TRBJ2-7, the V gene TRBV5-1; D not certain. Trimming took 0 bases from V and 4 from J, leaving 5 bases between them. The CDR3 contains 12 residues. Germline CDR1 SGHRS, CDR2 YFSETQ. CDR3 protein: CASSLGGYEQYF. The CDR3 DNA reads TGCGCCAGCAGCTTGGGGGGTTACGAGCAGTACTTC. Full variable domain (rest looked up from reference TRBV5-1 and TRBJ2-7): KAGVTQTPRYLIKTRGQQVTLSCSPISGHRSVSWYQQTPGQGLQFLFEYFSETQRNKGNFPGRFSGRQFSNSRSEMNVSTLELGDSALYLCASSLGGYEQYFGPGTRLTVT.

The gene calls are TRBV7-6 and TRBJ2-7; weak D call: TRBD2 (6 bases). CDR1 and CDR2 (germline): SGHVS, FNYEAQ. This CDR3 is built from 14 residues. V was clipped by 2 bases and J by 5 bases, with 13 bases between them. CDR3 loop: CASSLSPGRNEQYF. For the CDR3, the DNA is TGTGCCAGCAGCTTAAGCCCGGGGAGGAACGAGCAGTACTTC.

The CDR3 nucleotides read TGTGCCAGCAGCGGGACAGGGAAAGGCGGCGGGGAGCTGTTTTTT. Encoded protein: CASSGTGKGGGELFF. V gene TRBV5-4 combines with J gene TRBJ2-2, with 9 bases aligning to TRBD1. CDR1 is SGHNT and CDR2 is YYREEE in the germline V gene (reference sequence). Trimming took 4 bases from V and 7 from J; bases not matched to a gene: 8. The length of the CDR3 is 15 residues.

V gene TRBV7-8 combines with J gene TRBJ1-5, with 8 bases matching TRBD1. CDR3 length: 15 residues. Losses at the gene ends were 5 bases for V and 3 bases for J; bases not matched to a gene: 6. The V gene's germline CDR1 is SGHVS and CDR2 FQNEAQ. The CDR3 reads CASSPQGGLNQPQHF. The CDR3 nucleotides read TGTGCCAGCAGCCCACAGGGGGGGCTCAATCAGCCCCAGCATTTT. Based on the CDR3 plus reference TRBV7-8 and TRBJ1-5, the full variable domain is GAGVSQSPRYKVAKRGQDVALRCDPISGHVSLFWYQQALGQGPEFLTYFQNEAQLDKSGLPSDRFFAERPEGSVSTLKIQRTQQEDSAVYLCASSPQGGLNQPQHFGDGTRLSIL.

V and J are TRBV14 and TRBJ2-7; 10 positions agree with TRBD2. From germline, CDR1 is SGHDN and CDR2 FVKESK. J gave up 4 bases and V 7 bases, and 7 bases lay outside the gene matches. The CDR3 has 14 residues. This CDR3 is CASTGLAGEYEQYF. CDR3 DNA sequence: TGTGCCAGCACCGGCCTAGCGGGGGAGTACGAGCAGTACTTC.

The chain links TRBV6-5 to TRBJ2-7; TRBD1 matches at 7 bases. Germline V gives CDR1 MNHEY, CDR2 SVGAGI. CDR3 length equals 15 residues. The junction had 10 bases not matched to a gene; V was cut back by 6 bases and J by 2 bases. This CDR3 is CASSLGGQGTYEQYF. The CDR3 DNA follows: TGTGCCAGCAGCCTAGGGGGCCAGGGTACCTACGAGCAGTACTTC.

The J gene is TRBJ1-3, the V gene TRBV6-6; D ambiguous. Per germline, CDR1 MNHNY and CDR2 SVGAGI (reference sequence). The V end was cut by 10 bases, the J end by 0 bases, with 16 bases between. The CDR3 length is 15 residues. CDR3 in DNA: TGTGCCATCAAAGACAACACTTTCTCTGGAAACACCATATATTTT. As protein: CAIKDNTFSGNTIYF.

The V gene is TRBV18, the J gene TRBJ1-1; no definite D call. V was trimmed by 0 bases and J by 7 bases, leaving 9 bases between them. CDR3 size: 13 residues. Germline V gene lookup returns CDR1 KGHSH and CDR2 LQKENI. CDR3 nucleotides: TGTGCCAGCTCACCACCTACGTTGAGTGAAGCTTTCTTT. Translated, it gives CASSPPTLSEAFF.

The chain links TRBV6-5 to TRBJ1-1; 8 nucleotides align to TRBD1. The germline gives CDR1 MNHEY, CDR2 SVGAGI. After removal of 4 bases from V and 3 bases from J, the junction contained 4 bases not matched to a gene. The CDR3 contains 14 residues. CDR3 DNA sequence: TGTGCCAGCAGTTGGACAGGGAGGGACACTGAAGCTTTCTTT. Its protein product is CASSWTGRDTEAFF.

J is TRBJ1-1 and V is TRBV27; a possible D gene is TRBD1 (5 bases). CDR1 and CDR2 from the germline V gene are MNHEY and SMNVEV (reference sequence). V was trimmed by 3 bases and J by 1 base, leaving 24 bases between them. The CDR3 has 19 residues. This CDR3 is CASSFSSGGLLLKNTEAFF. The DNA of the CDR3 is TGTGCCAGCAGTTTCTCTTCTGGGGGACTACTATTAAAGAACACTGAAGCTTTCTTT.

The rearrangement joins TRBV19 to TRBJ1-2; D is uncertain. The CDR3 runs to 15 residues. CDR1 is LNHDA, CDR2 SQIVND, per germline (reference sequence). Trimming stripped 7 bases from V and 5 bases from J, with 20 bases between. The CDR3 region is CASKPPEVLYYGYTF. The CDR3 bases are TGTGCCAGTAAACCACCCGAGGTGCTCTATTATGGCTACACCTTC.

The chain couples TRBV5-4 to TRBJ1-2; D is unresolved. The CDR3 is made up of 14 amino acids. Germline V gene data show CDR1 as SGHNT and CDR2 as YYREEE (reference sequence). V shed 6 bases and J shed 0 bases, with 12 bases lying between them. The CDR3 nucleotides read TGTGCCAGCACCCAAATCCGGACTAACTATGGCTACACCTTC. Protein product: CASTQIRTNYGYTF.

This chain connects TRBV6-5 to TRBJ1-1; 8 positions match TRBD1. J was trimmed by 3 bases and V by 10 bases; bases with no gene match: 10. The CDR3 runs to 14 residues. The germline gives CDR1 MNHEY, CDR2 SVGAGI. As DNA, the CDR3 is TGTGCCACCACCCGACAGGGGCCCTACACTGAAGCTTTCTTT. Residues: CATTRQGPYTEAFF.

V and J are TRBV19 and TRBJ2-1; TRBD2 matches at 10 bases. The V gene's germline CDR1 is LNHDA and CDR2 SQIVND (reference sequence). The V gene end was trimmed by 6 bases and the J gene end by 2 bases; junction bases not matched to a gene: 4. The CDR3 is 15 residues long. CDR3 residues: CASRRSGGAYNEQFF. CDR3 DNA sequence: TGTGCCAGTAGAAGGAGCGGGGGGGCCTACAATGAGCAGTTCTTC.

V usage is TRBV27 and J usage is TRBJ1-5; a possible D gene is TRBD1 (6 bases). Germline loops: CDR1 MNHEY, CDR2 SMNVEV (reference sequence). This CDR3 has 16 amino acids. The germline V and J ends were trimmed by 6 bases and 1 base, with 16 bases remaining between them. The CDR3 coding sequence is TGTGCCAGCAGGAACACGGGGGCGGCGAGCAATCAGCCCCAGCATTTT. Translated, it gives CASRNTGAASNQPQHF.